This TCR beta chain was identified in a study of technical replicates of blood from a handful of donors. Method: immunoSEQ multiplex PCR; TCRdb's copy keeps in-frame clones and lacks some. The table shows around 100,000 clones, with 85% to 95% occurring only once. The V end was cut by 1 base, the J end by 3 bases, with 10 bases between. The CDR3 is 14 amino acids. The germline V gene has CDR1 SGHVS and CDR2 FQNEAQ. The source of this sequence is a human donor in good health. The chain couples TRBV7-8 to TRBJ2-7; the D gene is possibly TRBD2 (6 bases). The sample consisted of T cells isolated from PBMCs. CDR3: CASSLERTIYEQYF. DNA of the CDR3: TGTGCCAGCAGCTTAGAACGGACTATCTACGAGCAGTACTTC.